This T cell receptor (beta chain) stems from a study of glioma-infiltrating T cells after dendritic cell vaccination. Study summary: Autologous tumor lysate-pulsed dendritic cell vaccination was given between about 2002 and 2012.

V was pared by 4 bases and J by 4 bases, with 3 bases of the junction left unmatched. This CDR3 has 13 amino acids. Germline V gene data show CDR1 as SQVTM and CDR2 as ANQGSEA. Profiling relied on immunoSEQ multiplex PCR, and the TCRdb table lists in-frame clones only, not all of them. The sample lists roughly 98,000 clones, about nine tenths occurring once. Material: blood, obtained before dendritic cell vaccination. This receptor was taken from a human donor with glioblastoma. The chain has TRBV29-1 and TRBJ1-3; TRBD1 matches at 8 bases. CDR3 bases: TGCAGCGTTGGGGGACAGGCGGGAAACACCATATATTTT. It yields the protein CSVGGQAGNTIYF.